Following are 30 T cell receptor beta chains from one sample sequenced in a study of vaccination and CD4 T cells after COVID-19. Antigen specificity for these receptors is unknown. The sample's treatment: roughly 11-day PBMC culture with coronavirus spike peptide pools or control peptides (ViraFEST assay). Cultured CD4+ T cells had their DNA profiled by the Oncomine TCR Beta short-read assay. TCRdb re-called the PCR reads with MiXCR, one entry per CDR3 protein. The sample lists 7,000 to 8,000 distinct CDR3 sequences; 61% were seen once. Material: CD4+ T cells from blood, cultured in vitro. Receptors originate from a human donor who had recovered from COVID-19.

This clonotype was seen a handful of times. The rearrangement links TRBV10-1 to TRBJ1-6; D unresolved. CDR3 length: 13 residues. The V end was cut by 9 bases, the J end by 10 bases, with 16 bases between. Germline V CDR1 and CDR2: WNHNN, SYGVQD (reference sequence). CDR3 DNA: TGCGCCAGTTCTCCAGAGGACCGCTCACCCCTCCACTTT. Translated: CASSPEDRSPLHF.

This clonotype came up a few times. The rearrangement uses TRBV20-1 and TRBJ1-2, with TRBD1 identical over 7 bases. The CDR3 contains 15 residues. V shed 3 bases and J 2 bases; nucleotides not matched to a gene: 9. Germline V gene sequence: CDR1 DFQATT, CDR2 SNEGSKA (reference sequence). CDR3 sequence (DNA): TGCAGTGCTAGGGCCCCGGGACAGACCAACTATGGCTACACCTTC. Protein product: CSARAPGQTNYGYTF.

The chain is built from TRBV6-1 and TRBJ1-5, with a weak D call TRBD1 (5 bases). CDR3 length: 13 amino acids. Germline V gives CDR1 MNHNS, CDR2 SASEGT. V dropped 8 bases and J dropped 6 bases, with 14 bases sitting between them. The chain's CDR3 is CASARDPTQPQHF. The DNA for the CDR3 is TGTGCCAGCGCCCGGGACCCTACTCAGCCCCAGCATTTT.

V gene TRBV10-3 combines with J gene TRBJ2-7, with D perhaps matching TRBD1 (5 bases). Germline V CDR1 and CDR2: ENHRY, SYGVKD. There are 11 residues in the CDR3. V lost 2 bases, J lost 6 bases, and 5 bases lay in between. CDR3 loop: CAISERGEQYF. The CDR3 DNA sequence: TGTGCCATCAGTGAGAGGGGCGAGCAGTACTTC.

This clonotype has only a few counts. The V and J genes are TRBV10-2 and TRBJ2-7; 8 bases align to TRBD2. Germline-derived CDR1 and CDR2 are WSHSY and SAAADI. The CDR3 runs to 14 residues. Unmatched junction bases numbered 7, after V lost 4 bases and J lost 5 bases. The CDR3 DNA sequence: TGCGCCAGCAGTGGAGTGGCGGGGGGCGACGAGCAGTACTTC. Protein: CASSGVAGGDEQYF.

The chain couples TRBV24-1 to TRBJ2-3, with TRBD2 identical over 8 bases. The CDR3 contains 14 residues. CDR1 is KGHDR and CDR2 is SFDVKD in the germline V gene. Trimming took 6 bases from V and 5 from J; bases not matched to a gene: 6. CDR3 DNA: TGTGCCACCAGTCCGGGACTAGAGGAAGATACGCAGTATTTT. It codes for CATSPGLEEDTQYF.

The chain is built from TRBV20-1 and TRBJ2-2; TRBD1 is a possible D gene (6 bases). Germline V lookup: CDR1 DFQATT, CDR2 SNEGSKA (reference sequence). V was clipped by 6 bases and J by 3 bases, with 8 bases between them. The CDR3 length is 12 residues. CDR3 in DNA: TGCAGTGCCCACAGGGACACCGGGGAGCTGTTTTTT. This encodes CSAHRDTGELFF.

V usage is TRBV2 and J usage is TRBJ2-5; 8 bases are a match to TRBD2. The V segment lost 4 bases and the J segment 2 bases; nucleotides outside the gene matches: 3. Germline loops: CDR1 SNHLY, CDR2 FYNNEI. The CDR3 sequence is 14 residues long. The CDR3 reads CASSGPSGQETQYF. For the CDR3, the DNA is TGTGCCAGCAGTGGTCCTAGCGGGCAAGAGACCCAGTACTTC. The full variable domain, completed using reference TRBV2 and TRBJ2-5, is EPEVTQTPSHQVTQMGQEVILRCVPISNHLYFYWYRQILGQKVEFLVSFYNNEISEKSEIFDDQFSVERPDGSNFTLKIRSTKLEDSAMYFCASSGPSGQETQYFGPGTRLLVL.

This clonotype was detected a few times. This rearrangement joins TRBV20-1 to TRBJ1-1; D is ambiguous. This CDR3 is 12 amino acids long. Trimming took off 7 bases at V and 0 bases at J, with 9 bases between the two ends. The germline gives CDR1 DFQATT, CDR2 SNEGSKA (reference sequence). In nucleotides, the CDR3 is TGCAGTGTTGGATTCATGAACACTGAAGCTTTCTTT. Its translation is CSVGFMNTEAFF.

This clonotype was seen a handful of times. The V and J genes are TRBV20-1 and TRBJ1-2, with unresolved D. The germline V gene has CDR1 DFQATT and CDR2 SNEGSKA (reference sequence). CDR3 length: 9 amino acids. The V and J ends lost 4 bases and 3 bases respectively, with 0 bases between them. The DNA for the CDR3 is TGCAGTGCTAACTATGGCTACACCTTC. This gives the protein CSANYGYTF.

This clonotype showed up just a few times. This rearrangement joins TRBV20-1 to TRBJ2-3, with 7 bases aligning to TRBD2. CDR3 size: 12 residues. The ends lost 7 bases at V and 0 bases at J; junction bases unmatched: 1. Looked up from germline, CDR1 is DFQATT and CDR2 is SNEGSKA (reference sequence). CDR3 sequence: CSVRESTDTQYF. CDR3 nucleotide sequence: TGCAGTGTGCGGGAGAGCACAGATACGCAGTATTTT.

This sequence joins TRBV11-3 and TRBJ2-1, with 10 bases that match TRBD2. With V trimmed by 8 bases and J by 5 bases, 3 bases remained unmatched. Germline loops: CDR1 SGHNT, CDR2 YENEEA. The CDR3 spans 13 residues. Here the CDR3 DNA reads TGTGCCAGCGGACTAGCGGCCAACAATGAGCAGTTCTTC. Amino acids: CASGLAANNEQFF.

The rearrangement links TRBV6-1 to TRBJ1-4; 10 nucleotides align to TRBD1. This CDR3 comprises 14 residues. The V segment lost 5 bases and the J segment 6 bases; nucleotides outside the gene matches: 3. Germline assignment: CDR1 MNHNS and CDR2 SASEGT. Written as DNA, the CDR3 is TGTGCCAGCAGTACCGGACAGGGGGATGAAAAACTGTTTTTT. Translated, it gives CASSTGQGDEKLFF.

This clonotype showed up just a few times. The rearrangement links TRBV12-3 or TRBV12-4 to TRBJ1-2; D is ambiguous. The CDR3 sequence is 21 residues long. The V end lost 8 bases, the J end lost 0 bases, and 34 bases lay between the germline ends. CDR3 bases: TGTGCCAGCCGCGGATCACACACCGCATGGGCAGCACTCAACTCTAACTATGGCTACACCTTC. It yields the protein CASRGSHTAWAALNSNYGYTF.

This clonotype was picked up a small number of times. The chain couples TRBV24-1 to TRBJ2-2; possible D gene TRBD2, 5 bases. Germline V gene sequence: CDR1 KGHDR, CDR2 SFDVKD. The CDR3 loop spans 18 amino acids. The V and J ends lost 3 bases and 1 base respectively, with 17 bases between them. CDR3 sequence (DNA): TGTGCCACCAGTGATATTCCGAAGGGAGCTGGGAACACCGGGGAGCTGTTTTTT. Its protein is CATSDIPKGAGNTGELFF.

This chain joins TRBV29-1 and TRBJ2-2; tentative D call: TRBD1 (5 bases). Germline CDR1 reads SQVTM; CDR2 reads ANQGSEA. This CDR3 region has 13 residues. V lost 7 bases to trimming and J lost 3 bases, with 12 bases between them. The CDR3 region is CSGQTTDTGELFF. The DNA of the CDR3 is TGCAGCGGACAGACCACGGACACCGGGGAGCTGTTTTTT.

V is TRBV9 and J is TRBJ2-5; 8 positions match TRBD1. This CDR3 comprises 15 residues. Germline CDR1 and CDR2: SGDLS and YYNGEE. Losses at the gene ends were 4 bases for V and 5 bases for J; bases not matched to a gene: 10. CDR3 region: CASSLETGEEETQYF. DNA of the CDR3: TGTGCCAGCAGCTTAGAGACAGGGGAGGAGGAGACCCAGTACTTC.

For the CDR3, the DNA is TGTGCCACCAGCAGCATGAGGAACACTGAAGCTTTCTTT. Its translation: CATSSMRNTEAFF. The chain recombines TRBV15 with TRBJ1-1, with D hard to call. V gave up 3 bases and J gave up 1 base, with 6 bases separating them. The CDR3 length is 13 residues. Germline V lookup: CDR1 LNHNV, CDR2 YYDKDF (reference sequence).

This clonotype was found a few times. Written as DNA, the CDR3 is TGTGCCAGCAGTTTGCGGGGGGGGTCCTACGAGCAGTACTTC. Its translation: CASSLRGGSYEQYF. The chain links TRBV6-2 or TRBV6-3 to TRBJ2-7; 9 bases agree with TRBD2. The junction had 2 bases not matched to a gene; V was cut back by 4 bases and J by 1 base. Per germline, CDR1 MNHEY and CDR2 SVGEGT. The CDR3 length is 14 residues.

The chain combines TRBV7-2 with TRBJ2-7; 12 bases agree with TRBD2. V gave up 5 bases and J gave up 3 bases; unmatched junction bases: 2. CDR1 and CDR2 from the germline V gene are SGHTA and FQGNSA. CDR3 length: 14 residues. Written as DNA, the CDR3 is TGTGCCAGCAGCGAGACTAGCGGGGGCTACGAGCAGTACTTC. This sequence encodes CASSETSGGYEQYF.

The chain combines TRBV18 with TRBJ1-1; D is possibly TRBD1 (5 bases). V was cut by 0 bases and J by 3 bases, with 11 bases left in between. The CDR3 consists of 15 residues. The germline V gene has CDR1 KGHSH and CDR2 LQKENI. The CDR3 DNA follows: TGTGCCAGCTCACCACCTACGGGAGGGGACACTGAAGCTTTCTTT. As protein: CASSPPTGGDTEAFF.

This clonotype was seen a handful of times. The chain links TRBV6-1 to TRBJ1-2; 7 nucleotides line up with TRBD1. CDR1 MNHNS and CDR2 SASEGT come from the germline V gene. Germline trimming cut 7 bases from V and 6 bases from J; bases unmatched to any gene: 5. The CDR3 has 12 amino acids. The CDR3 loop reads CASNDRADGYTF. CDR3 sequence (DNA): TGTGCCAGCAACGACAGGGCGGATGGCTACACCTTC.

This chain connects TRBV20-1 to TRBJ1-2; D is ambiguous. This CDR3 spans 13 amino acids. The V gene lost 0 bases and the J gene lost 8 bases, with 13 bases spanning the gap. In germline, CDR1 is DFQATT, CDR2 SNEGSKA (reference sequence). The CDR3 loop is CSARDTVLEGYTF. The CDR3 nucleotides read TGCAGTGCTAGAGACACGGTTTTGGAGGGCTACACCTTC.

The rearrangement uses TRBV6-1 and TRBJ1-1; 7 bases align to TRBD1. The CDR3 totals 12 residues. The V segment lost 6 bases and the J segment 7 bases; nucleotides outside the gene matches: 5. Per germline, CDR1 MNHNS and CDR2 SASEGT. The chain's CDR3 is CASSRQGIEAFF. As DNA, the CDR3 is TGTGCCAGCAGCAGACAGGGAATTGAAGCTTTCTTT.

This clonotype was counted between two and nine times. The chain joins TRBV6-1 to TRBJ2-7, with 9 bases fitting TRBD1. The CDR3 consists of 13 residues. Germline V gene lookup returns CDR1 MNHNS and CDR2 SASEGT. With V trimmed by 6 bases and J by 6 bases, 6 bases remained unmatched. CDR3 region: CASRRQGVGEQYF. Here the CDR3 DNA reads TGTGCCAGCAGACGACAGGGGGTTGGCGAGCAGTACTTC.

V and J are TRBV6-1 and TRBJ1-2; no reliable D call. CDR1 is MNHNS, CDR2 SASEGT, per germline. Trimming pared 7 bases from V and 5 bases from J, leaving 20 bases between. The CDR3 runs 15 residues. This CDR3 is CASIGQPSFHYGYTF. For the CDR3, the DNA is TGTGCCAGCATCGGCCAACCCTCTTTCCATTATGGCTACACCTTC.

This clonotype has just a few counts. This chain joins TRBV6-1 and TRBJ2-2; 9 bases line up with TRBD1. Germline lookup yields CDR1 MNHNS and CDR2 SASEGT. The CDR3 is 14 residues long. The junction had 2 bases not matched to a gene; V was cut back by 6 bases and J by 3 bases. The CDR3 region has the DNA TGTGCCAGCAGCAGGACAGGGGACACCGGGGAGCTGTTTTTT. This encodes CASSRTGDTGELFF.

Notes on this clonotype: A junction boundary mismatches the germline segment, possibly from a read error. Here the CDR3 reads CASSPLPQGVNTNYGYTF. The DNA for the CDR3 is TGTGCTAGCTCACCGCTACCACAGGGAGTTAATACTAACTATGGCTACACCTTC. This rearrangement joins TRBV18 to TRBJ1-2, with D possibly TRBD1 on 6 matching bases. CDR1 is KGHSH and CDR2 is LQKENI in the germline V gene. The CDR3 runs 18 residues.

A few counts support this clonotype. The chain recombines TRBV20-1 with TRBJ1-6, with 8 bases lining up with TRBD1. Germline values: CDR1 DFQATT, CDR2 SNEGSKA (reference sequence). V shed 1 base and J 7 bases; nucleotides not matched to a gene: 9. The CDR3 spans 16 residues. The CDR3 sequence is CSARGSGGSKNSPLHF. DNA of the CDR3: TGCAGTGCTAGAGGGTCAGGGGGCTCCAAGAATTCACCCCTCCACTTT.

The table lists this clonotype with a few counts. The V gene is TRBV20-1, the J gene TRBJ1-1; D gene ambiguous. This CDR3 has 12 amino acids. Germline CDR1 DFQATT, CDR2 SNEGSKA (reference sequence). The V end was cut by 7 bases, the J end by 3 bases, with 12 bases between. This CDR3 is CSVLTLDTEAFF. CDR3 bases: TGCAGTGTTTTGACGCTGGACACTGAAGCTTTCTTT.